This TCR beta chain originates from a study of cytomegalovirus exposure and HLA in healthy donors. The CDR3 sequence is 16 residues long. The V gene's germline CDR1 is LNHNV and CDR2 YYDKDF (reference sequence). The trim removed 7 bases at V and 1 base at J, leaving 10 bases unmatched. The PCR ran on 60 Vbeta and 13 Jbeta primers. Data came from immunoSEQ multiplex PCR; TCRdb stores just in-frame clones and leaves some out. In the table there are some 150,000 clones, about four fifths of which are singletons. This sequence was found in a woman under 30 in good health and CMV-seropositive. V and J are TRBV15 and TRBJ1-1; 9 bases line up with TRBD1. The sequenced material came from PBMCs. CDR3 sequence (DNA): TGTGCCACCATCAGGTACCCGGGACAGGGGAACACTGAAGCTTTCTTT. Translated, it gives CATIRYPGQGNTEAFF.